The 6 T cell receptor beta chains listed next were all sequenced from one sample in a study of OX40 agonist ivuxolimab in advanced cancers. Assay used: immunoSEQ multiplex PCR; TCRdb lists only in-frame clones, some missing. The sample carries 70,000 to 90,000 clones, about 81% recorded once. Here the sequenced sample was CD4+ or CD8+ T cells sorted from blood, taken in a trial of the OX40 agonist ivuxolimab. These receptor sequences come from an adult with an advanced solid tumor such as melanoma, head and neck, liver or kidney cancer.

The sample holds one count of this clone. This rearrangement joins TRBV30 to TRBJ2-4, with 11 bases aligning to TRBD1. The CDR3 totals 15 residues. Germline V gives CDR1 GTSNPN, CDR2 SVGIG (reference sequence). Losses at the gene ends were 0 bases for V and 7 bases for J; bases not matched to a gene: 5. Here the CDR3 reads CAWSVVGTGGNIQYF. The CDR3 bases are TGTGCCTGGAGTGTAGTCGGGACAGGGGGGAACATTCAGTACTTC.

The V and J genes are TRBV10-3 and TRBJ2-7; TRBD2 matches at 8 bases. The length of the CDR3 is 14 residues. Germline CDR1 reads ENHRY; CDR2 reads SYGVKD. V lost 6 bases, J lost 2 bases, and 6 bases stayed unmatched. In nucleotides, the CDR3 is TGTGCCATCAGCTCTAGCGGGCGTACCTACGAGCAGTACTTC. This encodes CAISSSGRTYEQYF.

The rearrangement uses TRBV2 and TRBJ1-1; D remains unclear. Deletions cut 2 bases from V and 2 bases from J, with 9 bases between. This CDR3 has 14 residues. In germline, CDR1 is SNHLY, CDR2 FYNNEI. CDR3 DNA: TGTGCCAGCAGTGAAACAAGAAGTAACACTGAAGCTTTCTTT. Protein product: CASSETRSNTEAFF. Filled out from reference TRBV2 and TRBJ1-1, the complete variable domain reads EPEVTQTPSHQVTQMGQEVILRCVPISNHLYFYWYRQILGQKVEFLVSFYNNEISEKSEIFDDQFSVERPDGSNFTLKIRSTKLEDSAMYFCASSETRSNTEAFFGQGTRLTVV.

This clone appeared once. A read error may account for a junction end that differs from germline. The chain couples TRBV27 to TRBJ2-1; 10 bases fit TRBD2. The CDR3 loop spans 11 amino acids. Per the germline V gene, CDR1 is MNHEY and CDR2 is SMNVEV (reference sequence). The CDR3 DNA is TGTGCCAGCAGTAACCTAGCGGGAGCGGTCTTC. This sequence encodes CASSNLAGAVF.

V and J are TRBV14 and TRBJ2-3; D is ambiguous. Germline-derived CDR1 and CDR2 are SGHDN and FVKESK. The CDR3 contains 13 residues. V was shortened by 1 base and J by 1 base, with 3 bases between the two germline ends. The CDR3 bases are TGTGCCAGCAGCCAAGTTGGCACAGATACGCAGTATTTT. This translates into CASSQVGTDTQYF.

The chain uses TRBV7-2 and TRBJ2-7; 8 bases are a match to TRBD1. This CDR3 is built from 15 residues. CDR1 SGHTA and CDR2 FQGNSA come from the germline V gene. Germline trimming cut 7 bases from V and 2 bases from J; bases unmatched to any gene: 10. CDR3 in DNA: TGTGCCAGCACCACTTCGCCAGGGGGCGCCTACGAGCAGTACTTC. It specifies CASTTSPGGAYEQYF.